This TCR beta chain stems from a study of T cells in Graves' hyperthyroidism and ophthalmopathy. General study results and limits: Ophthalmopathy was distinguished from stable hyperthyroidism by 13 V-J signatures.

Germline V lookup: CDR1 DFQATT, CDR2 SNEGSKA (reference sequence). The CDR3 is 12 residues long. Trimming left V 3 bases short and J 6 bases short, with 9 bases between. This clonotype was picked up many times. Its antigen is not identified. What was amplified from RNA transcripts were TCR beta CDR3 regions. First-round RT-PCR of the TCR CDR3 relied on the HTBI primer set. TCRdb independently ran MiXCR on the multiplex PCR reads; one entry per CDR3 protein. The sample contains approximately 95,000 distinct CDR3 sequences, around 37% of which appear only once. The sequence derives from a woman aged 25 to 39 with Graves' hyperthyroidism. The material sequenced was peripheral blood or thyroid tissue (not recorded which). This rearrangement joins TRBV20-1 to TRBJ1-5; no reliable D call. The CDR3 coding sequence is TGCAGTGCTAGGACTCTTAGTCAGCCCCAGCATTTT. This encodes CSARTLSQPQHF.